This TCR beta chain was sequenced during a study of breast tumors, draining lymph nodes, adjacent tissues. Study-wide results and caveats: Tumor repertoires ranked between lymph nodes and nontumor tissue in diversity, with V and J gene preferences. Luminal-like breast cancer showed significantly higher tumor–nontumor repertoire similarity than basal-like.

CDR3 size: 14 residues. CDR1 and CDR2 from the germline V gene are SGHNT and YENEEA. Comments on this clonotype: As yet, its antigen is unknown. One end of the junction does not line up with germline, which may come from a read error.

TCRdb re-analysed the multiplex PCR reads in MiXCR, keeping a single row per CDR3 protein. The sample consists of roughly 16,000 distinct CDR3 sequences, less than 65% of them appearing once. The sequence came from a female donor with breast cancer. Some clones in this sample may be carry-over from other donors' samples. The chain recombines TRBV11-3 with TRBJ2-3; 9 bases line up with TRBD1. Sequencing input: tumor-adjacent breast tissue. CDR3 amino acids: CASGDRGFTDTQYF. The DNA of the CDR3 is TGTGCCAGCGGCGACAGGGGGTTCACAGATACGCAGTACTTT.